The 30 T cell receptor beta chains below were found in one sample sequenced in a study of T cells after posttransplantation cyclophosphamide. Assay used: immunoSEQ multiplex PCR; TCRdb lists only in-frame clones, some missing. The table has 17,000 or so clones, roughly 85% seen once. Sampled 1 year posttransplant, controls received myeloablative marrow transplants, methotrexate and a calcineurin inhibitor. Sequenced here: PBMCs, sampled after allogeneic stem cell transplant with calcineurin inhibitor and methotrexate. Receptors originate from a female patient aged 18 to 29 who received an allogeneic stem cell transplant from an unrelated donor, was CMV-positive, and had acute and chronic GVHD. Certain T cells may be donor cells from the graft.

The V gene is TRBV5-4, the J gene TRBJ2-2; 13 nucleotides match TRBD2. Germline assignment: CDR1 SGHNT and CDR2 YYREEE (reference sequence). The length of the CDR3 is 18 residues. Unmatched junction bases numbered 7, after V lost 4 bases and J lost 1 base. DNA for the CDR3: TGTGCCAGCAGCCCGGGACTAGCGGGGTCTGGGAACACCGGGGAGCTGTTTTTT. This translates into CASSPGLAGSGNTGELFF.

The chain has TRBV5-1 and TRBJ2-7; 7 bases fit TRBD1. There are 16 residues in the CDR3. V gave up 0 bases and J gave up 0 bases; unmatched junction bases: 6. Germline V gene data show CDR1 as SGHRS and CDR2 as YFSETQ. This chain's CDR3 is CASSLVPGGSSYEQYF. The CDR3 DNA sequence: TGCGCCAGCAGCTTGGTTCCAGGGGGTAGCTCCTACGAGCAGTACTTC.

This CDR3 is CASRGTGSETQYF. The CDR3 DNA reads TGTGCCAGCAGAGGGACAGGGTCGGAGACCCAGTACTTC. The V call is TRBV5-6, the J call TRBJ2-5; 9 nucleotides agree with TRBD1. The CDR3 contains 13 residues. J lost 5 bases, V lost 5 bases, and 4 bases had no gene match. From germline, CDR1 is SGHDT and CDR2 YYEEEE.

This clone has just a few counts. CDR3: CASSLGGQGPQETQYF. CDR3 coding DNA: TGTGCCAGCAGCTTAGGGGGTCAGGGCCCCCAAGAGACCCAGTACTTC. The genes are TRBV7-9 and TRBJ2-5; D possibly corresponds to TRBD1 (5 bases). CDR1 is SEHNR and CDR2 is FQNEAQ in the germline V gene (reference sequence). The CDR3 is 16 residues long. The V end lost 1 base, the J end lost 1 base, and 13 bases lay between the germline ends.

The chain carries TRBV19 and TRBJ2-1; 8 nucleotides agree with TRBD2. Germline V gene sequence: CDR1 LNHDA, CDR2 SQIVND (reference sequence). Germline trimming cut 2 bases from V and 4 bases from J; bases unmatched to any gene: 1. CDR3 length: 14 residues. Here the CDR3 reads CASSITSGYNEQFF. The CDR3 coding sequence is TGTGCCAGTAGTATAACTAGCGGATACAATGAGCAGTTCTTC.

This chain links TRBV6-5 with TRBJ2-5; 7 bases map to TRBD2. The closer fit of TRBJ2-7 to the DNA end suggests the J call may be wrong. CDR3 length: 13 residues. Germline lookup yields CDR1 MNHEY and CDR2 SVGAGI. The CDR3 DNA reads as TGTGCCACTAGGGGACTACCTTCCTACGAGCAGTACTTC. Translating gives CATRGLPSYEQYF.

The chain couples TRBV6-6 to TRBJ2-1, with 7 bases fitting TRBD1. CDR3 size: 12 residues. The V gene's germline CDR1 is MNHNY and CDR2 SVGAGI (reference sequence). Trimming took 6 bases from V and 7 from J; bases not matched to a gene: 3. The CDR3 reads CASRTRGNEQFF. The CDR3 DNA reads as TGTGCCAGCAGAACCAGGGGGAATGAGCAGTTCTTC.

The chain has TRBV6-5 and TRBJ2-7, with 9 bases matching TRBD1. Germline V lookup: CDR1 MNHEY, CDR2 SVGAGI. The V segment lost 6 bases and the J segment 7 bases; nucleotides outside the gene matches: 13. The CDR3 spans 15 residues. The DNA for the CDR3 is TGTGCCAGCAGCTCGAACGACAGGGGGGGGGATGAGCAGTACTTC. Its translation: CASSSNDRGGDEQYF.

The chain joins TRBV10-3 to TRBJ2-5, with 7 bases that match TRBD1. The J call is doubtful: the DNA matches TRBJ2-7 better. CDR1 and CDR2 from the germline V gene are ENHRY and SYGVKD. The CDR3 contains 14 residues. The CDR3 bases are TGTGCCATCAGTGAAGAGACAGGGAACTACGAGCAGTACTTC. This encodes CAISEETGNYEQYF.

J is TRBJ2-7 and V is TRBV5-6; 13 nucleotides match TRBD2. The CDR3 has 16 residues. The germline V gene has CDR1 SGHDT and CDR2 YYEEEE. Trimming took 2 bases from V and 1 from J; bases not matched to a gene: 3. CDR3 DNA sequence: TGTGCCAGCAGCTTCGGACTAGCGGGAGAGTCCTACGAGCAGTACTTC. Amino acids: CASSFGLAGESYEQYF.

This chain joins TRBV7-6 and TRBJ2-5; tentative D call: TRBD2 (6 bases). This CDR3 is built from 14 residues. Per germline, CDR1 SGHVS and CDR2 FNYEAQ. Trimming removed 4 bases from V and 0 bases from J, with 9 bases in between. Here the CDR3 reads CASSSRDYQETQYF. In nucleotides, the CDR3 is TGTGCCAGCAGCTCCCGGGACTACCAAGAGACCCAGTACTTC.

The gene calls are TRBV19 and TRBJ2-7; TRBD1 matches at 9 bases. V lost 6 bases to trimming and J lost 5 bases; unmatched junction nucleotides: 5. The CDR3 contains 13 residues. The germline gives CDR1 LNHDA, CDR2 SQIVND (reference sequence). CDR3 in DNA: TGTGCCAGTAGGGTGACAGGGGGACACGAGCAGTACTTC. Translating gives CASRVTGGHEQYF.

This clone came up once. The rearrangement links TRBV7-9 to TRBJ2-7, with 9 bases aligning to TRBD2. Germline values: CDR1 SEHNR, CDR2 FQNEAQ (reference sequence). The ends lost 5 bases at V and 5 bases at J; junction bases unmatched: 10. The CDR3 sequence is 15 residues long. CDR3 in amino acids: CASSQVAGALHEQYF. The CDR3 DNA sequence: TGTGCCAGCAGCCAAGTAGCGGGAGCACTTCACGAGCAGTACTTC.

The V call is TRBV7-8, the J call TRBJ1-1; D remains unclear. CDR1 and CDR2 (germline): SGHVS, FQNEAQ. With 7 bases removed from V and 4 bases from J, the gap between germline ends came to 19 bases. CDR3 length: 15 amino acids. Here the CDR3 DNA reads TGTGCCAGCAACTTGGGTAGGGTTGGGAGCACTGAAGCTTTCTTT. Protein sequence: CASNLGRVGSTEAFF.

The V and J genes are TRBV5-6 and TRBJ1-1, with 7 bases aligning to TRBD1. The CDR3 consists of 16 residues. Germline trimming cut 4 bases from V and 1 base from J; bases unmatched to any gene: 10. From germline, CDR1 is SGHDT and CDR2 YYEEEE. The CDR3 spells CASSQIDRVENTEAFF. DNA of the CDR3: TGTGCCAGCAGCCAGATAGACAGGGTAGAGAACACTGAAGCTTTCTTT.

V is TRBV4-2 and J is TRBJ2-2, with 8 bases lining up with TRBD2. V gave up 1 base and J gave up 3 bases; unmatched junction bases: 4. The germline gives CDR1 LGHNA, CDR2 YNFKEQ. The CDR3 totals 16 residues. This chain's CDR3 is CASSQAGSGDTGELFF. The CDR3 DNA reads as TGTGCCAGCAGCCAAGCGGGTAGCGGGGACACCGGGGAGCTGTTTTTT.

This chain joins TRBV5-4 and TRBJ2-7; 14 bases match TRBD2. CDR3 size: 14 residues. The germline gives CDR1 SGHNT, CDR2 YYREEE (reference sequence). The trim removed 4 bases at V and 4 bases at J, leaving 1 base unmatched. This chain's CDR3 is CASSGTSGRYEQYF. CDR3 bases: TGTGCCAGCAGCGGGACTAGCGGGAGATACGAGCAGTACTTC.

The V call is TRBV15, the J call TRBJ2-5; 9 nucleotides agree with TRBD2. The J call may be faulty, since TRBJ2-7 better matches the DNA end. Germline CDR1 LNHNV, CDR2 YYDKDF (reference sequence). CDR3 length equals 16 residues. The CDR3 sequence is CATSRIPGLASNEQYF. CDR3 bases: TGTGCCACCAGCAGAATCCCGGGACTAGCTAGCAACGAGCAGTACTTC.

The J gene is TRBJ2-5, the V gene TRBV7-9; maybe TRBD2 (5 bases). Germline lookup yields CDR1 SEHNR and CDR2 FQNEAQ (reference sequence). V was shortened by 6 bases and J by 4 bases, with 24 bases between the two germline ends. The CDR3 runs to 17 residues. CDR3 nucleotide sequence: TGTGCCAGCAGGCCAGCCGGATCTGCTGGGGAGCGAGAGACCCAGTACTTC. Encoded protein: CASRPAGSAGERETQYF.

The chain uses TRBV29-1 and TRBJ2-7; perhaps TRBD1 as D (6 bases). V lost 5 bases and J 4 bases, leaving 9 bases between the germline ends. The CDR3 runs to 11 residues. Germline V gene sequence: CDR1 SQVTM, CDR2 ANQGSEA. This chain's CDR3 is CSVRTDYEQYF. CDR3 sequence (DNA): TGCAGCGTTAGGACAGATTACGAGCAGTACTTC.

The rearrangement uses TRBV19 and TRBJ1-2; a weak D match, TRBD1 (5 bases). Germline V gene data show CDR1 as LNHDA and CDR2 as SQIVND (reference sequence). V was shortened by 2 bases and J by 0 bases, with 13 bases between the two germline ends. This CDR3 spans 16 amino acids. This CDR3 is CASSIRDRVTNYGYTF. CDR3 sequence (DNA): TGTGCCAGTAGTATAAGAGACAGAGTGACTAACTATGGCTACACCTTC.

This chain links TRBV11-3 with TRBJ2-3; perhaps TRBD1 as D (5 bases). The V gene's germline CDR1 is SGHNT and CDR2 YENEEA. The length of the CDR3 is 15 residues. V was pared by 5 bases and J by 2 bases, with 14 bases between. The CDR3 region has the DNA TGTGCCAGCAGCCCCCAGGGTGGCTACACAGATACGCAGTATTTT. Translated: CASSPQGGYTDTQYF. The complete variable domain, with remaining parts taken from reference TRBV11-3 and TRBJ2-3, reads EAGVVQSPRYKIIEKKQPVAFWCNPISGHNTLYWYLQNLGQGPELLIRYENEEAVDDSQLPKDRFSAERLKGVDSTLKIQPAELGDSAVYLCASSPQGGYTDTQYFGPGTRLTVL.

This clone occurred once. The genes are TRBV28 and TRBJ2-6, with 9 bases fitting TRBD1. This CDR3 contains 18 residues. Germline CDR1 is MDHEN and CDR2 is SYDVKM. Unmatched junction bases numbered 12, after V lost 5 bases and J lost 4 bases. CDR3 sequence (DNA): TGTGCCAGCAGTCCCCCTGGGACAGGGACATCGGGGGCCAACGTCCTGACTTTC. Protein sequence: CASSPPGTGTSGANVLTF. Full variable domain (remainder filled in from reference TRBV28 and TRBJ2-6): DVKVTQSSRYLVKRTGEKVFLECVQDMDHENMFWYRQDPGLGLRLIYFSYDVKMKEKGDIPEGYSVSREKKERFSLILESASTNQTSMYLCASSPPGTGTSGANVLTFGAGSRLTVL.

V gene TRBV28 combines with J gene TRBJ2-7; weak D call: TRBD2 (6 bases). V dropped 5 bases and J dropped 2 bases, with 16 bases sitting between them. This CDR3 region has 15 residues. The germline V gene has CDR1 MDHEN and CDR2 SYDVKM. The DNA of the CDR3 is TGTGCCAGCAGTCGATTAGCGGAGCCCACCTACGAGCAGTACTTC. It translates to CASSRLAEPTYEQYF.

This clone was detected only once. This chain uses TRBV7-2 with TRBJ2-5, with 11 bases that match TRBD1. The ends lost 5 bases at V and 4 bases at J; junction bases unmatched: 6. The CDR3 loop spans 15 amino acids. Germline V gene sequence: CDR1 SGHTA, CDR2 FQGNSA. This chain's CDR3 is CASSNRDRGGETQYF. CDR3 DNA sequence: TGTGCCAGCAGCAACCGGGACAGGGGGGGAGAGACCCAGTACTTC.

The rearrangement joins TRBV15 to TRBJ1-1; TRBD1 matches 10 bases. This CDR3 has 13 residues. J gave up 3 bases and V 8 bases, and 3 bases lay outside the gene matches. Germline values: CDR1 LNHNV, CDR2 YYDKDF (reference sequence). This chain's CDR3 is CATRDRGYTEAFF. CDR3 nucleotide sequence: TGTGCCACCCGGGACAGGGGATACACTGAAGCTTTCTTT. Complete variable domain (other parts from reference TRBV15 and TRBJ1-1): DAMVIQNPRYQVTQFGKPVTLSCSQTLNHNVMYWYQQKSSQAPKLLFHYYDKDFNNEADTPDNFQSRRPNTSFCFLDIRSPGLGDTAMYLCATRDRGYTEAFFGQGTRLTVV.

The chain has TRBV4-1 and TRBJ2-7; 8 nucleotides line up with TRBD2. J gave up 4 bases and V 2 bases, and 7 bases lay outside the gene matches. The CDR3 sequence is 15 residues long. Germline V gives CDR1 MGHRA, CDR2 YSYEKL. The CDR3 here is CASSQSSAGGYEQYF. In DNA form, the CDR3 reads TGCGCCAGCAGCCAATCATCGGCGGGAGGATACGAGCAGTACTTC.

This clone was seen a few times. The J gene is TRBJ2-7, the V gene TRBV15; TRBD1 might be the D (6 bases). The CDR3 runs to 13 residues. Germline V lookup: CDR1 LNHNV, CDR2 YYDKDF (reference sequence). V gave up 1 base and J gave up 11 bases, with 15 bases separating them. CDR3 bases: TGTGCCACCAGCAGAGCCAACAGGGTTGCGGAGTACTTC. The encoded protein is CATSRANRVAEYF.

The gene calls are TRBV11-2 and TRBJ2-7; no definite D call. This CDR3 contains 12 residues. Trimming took off 5 bases at V and 3 bases at J, with 8 bases between the two ends. Germline CDR1 and CDR2: SGHAT and FQNNGV. Here the CDR3 reads CASSRVGYEQYF. CDR3 DNA sequence: TGTGCCAGCAGCAGAGTCGGCTACGAGCAGTACTTC. Full variable domain (rest looked up from reference TRBV11-2 and TRBJ2-7): EAGVAQSPRYKIIEKRQSVAFWCNPISGHATLYWYQQILGQGPKLLIQFQNNGVVDDSQLPKDRFSAERLKGVDSTLKIQPAKLEDSAVYLCASSRVGYEQYFGPGTRLTVT.

This clone has only a few counts. This sequence joins TRBV18 and TRBJ1-1; 8 bases are shared with TRBD1. Germline V lookup: CDR1 KGHSH, CDR2 LQKENI. The V and J ends lost 3 bases and 5 bases, in that order; junction bases with no gene match: 5. This CDR3 region has 14 residues. The CDR3 bases are TGTGCCAGCTCACCGGACAGGGCGAGTACTGAAGCTTTCTTT. This sequence encodes CASSPDRASTEAFF.